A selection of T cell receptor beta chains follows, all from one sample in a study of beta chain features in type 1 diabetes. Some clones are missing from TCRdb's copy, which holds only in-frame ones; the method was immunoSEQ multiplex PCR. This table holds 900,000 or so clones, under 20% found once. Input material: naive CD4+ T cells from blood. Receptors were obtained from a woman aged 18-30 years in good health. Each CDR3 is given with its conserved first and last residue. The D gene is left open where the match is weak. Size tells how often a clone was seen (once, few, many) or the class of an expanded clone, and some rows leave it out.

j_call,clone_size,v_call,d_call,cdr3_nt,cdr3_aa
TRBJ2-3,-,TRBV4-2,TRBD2,TGTGCCAGCAGCCGGACTAGCGACTCTAGCACAGATACGCAGTATTTT,CASSRTSDSSTDTQYF
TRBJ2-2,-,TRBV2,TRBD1,TGTGCCACTCGACAGGGGGGGACCGGGGAGCTGTTTTTT,CATRQGGTGELFF
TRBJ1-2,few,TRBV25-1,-,TGTGCCAGCAGCCTAGACCGCTCTTATGGCTACACCTTC,CASSLDRSYGYTF
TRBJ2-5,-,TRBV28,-,TGTGCCAGCAGAGAAACTAGTCCCGAGACCCAGTACTTC,CASRETSPETQYF
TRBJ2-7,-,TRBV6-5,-,TGTGCCAGCAGTTACTCGAGGTCTTACTACGAGCAGTACTTC,CASSYSRSYYEQYF
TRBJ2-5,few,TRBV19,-,TGTGCCAGTAGGTCAGACTATCAAGAGACCCAGTACTTC,CASRSDYQETQYF
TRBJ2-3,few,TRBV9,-,TGTGCCAGCAGCGTAGGGGGCTACACAGATACGCAGTATTTT,CASSVGGYTDTQYF
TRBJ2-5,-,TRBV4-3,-,TGCGCCAGCAGCCAAGAGACACTGAGGAACCAAGAGACCCAGTACTTC,CASSQETLRNQETQYF
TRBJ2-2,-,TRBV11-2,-,TGTGCCAGCAGCTTAACGGGAGTGGGGGGCACCGGGGAGCTGTTTTTT,CASSLTGVGGTGELFF
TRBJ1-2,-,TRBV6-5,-,TGTGCCAGCAGTTACTCTGACAGTAACTATGGCTACACCTTC,CASSYSDSNYGYTF